A single TCR beta chain is shown here with its context. Its target is unknown. This sample was included in a study of identical twins. Germline V lookup: CDR1 SGHAT, CDR2 FQDESV (reference sequence). V was pared by 1 base and J by 2 bases, with 26 bases between. This CDR3 spans 20 amino acids. In TCRdb, the 5' RACE reads were re-called with MiXCR into one record per CDR3 protein. Of 230,000 or so distinct CDR3 sequences listed, approximately 8.3% are singletons. Overall study results and limits: For out-of-frame beta sequences, excess twin sharing was weaker. Models predicted less out-of-frame TCR alpha sharing in monozygotic twins than was found.

In addition, the sample was reused for a study of yellow fever vaccine responses in identical twins.

This rearrangement joins TRBV11-1 to TRBJ2-5; possible D gene TRBD1, 6 bases. The sequenced sample was CD8+ T cells sorted from blood. The clonotype comes from a woman aged 18-29 years in good health. The CDR3, as DNA: TGTGCCAGCAGCTTAGTCTTCGGGACCGGCAGGGGCCACCCTCAAGAGACCCAGTACTTC. As protein: CASSLVFGTGRGHPQETQYF. The full variable domain, rest sourced from reference TRBV11-1 and TRBJ2-5, is EAEVAQSPRYKITEKSQAVAFWCDPISGHATLYWYRQILGQGPELLVQFQDESVVDDSQLPKDRFSAERLKGVDSTLKIQPAELGDSAMYLCASSLVFGTGRGHPQETQYFGPGTRLLVL.